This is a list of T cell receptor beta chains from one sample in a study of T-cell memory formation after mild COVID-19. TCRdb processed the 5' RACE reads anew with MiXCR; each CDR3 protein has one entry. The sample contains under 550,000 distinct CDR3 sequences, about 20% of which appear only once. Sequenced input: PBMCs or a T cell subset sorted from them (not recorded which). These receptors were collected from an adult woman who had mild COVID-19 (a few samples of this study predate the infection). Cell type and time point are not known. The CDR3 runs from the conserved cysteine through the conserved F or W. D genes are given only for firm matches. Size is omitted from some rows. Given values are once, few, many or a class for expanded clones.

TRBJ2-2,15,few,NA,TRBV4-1,CASSRGSGNAGELFF,TGCGCCAGCAGCAGGGGGTCTGGAAACGCCGGGGAGCTGTTTTTT
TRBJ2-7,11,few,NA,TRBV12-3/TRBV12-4,CASSPGGEKYF,TGTGCCAGCAGCCCCGGAGGGGAGAAGTACTTC
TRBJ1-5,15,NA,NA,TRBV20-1,CSARGDPPRYQPQHF,TGCAGTGCTAGAGGGGACCCCCCACGGTATCAGCCCCAGCATTTT
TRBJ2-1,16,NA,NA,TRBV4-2,CASSQPLGLAYNEQFF,TGTGCCAGCAGCCAACCCTTAGGGCTAGCCTACAATGAGCAGTTCTTC
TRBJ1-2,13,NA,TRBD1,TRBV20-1,CSARLQGNYGYTF,TGCAGTGCTAGACTACAGGGGAACTATGGCTACACCTTC
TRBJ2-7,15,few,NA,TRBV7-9,CASSLVLQQPYEQYF,TGTGCCAGCAGCTTAGTCTTGCAGCAACCCTACGAGCAGTACTTC
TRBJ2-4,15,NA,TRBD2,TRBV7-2,CASSLEGLGKNIQYF,TGTGCCAGCAGCTTAGAGGGACTAGGGAAAAACATTCAGTACTTC
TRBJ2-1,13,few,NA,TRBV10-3,CAIDIEGSNEQFF,TGTGCCATCGACATAGAGGGATCGAATGAGCAGTTCTTC
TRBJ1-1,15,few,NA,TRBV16,CASSQFAQANTEAFF,TGTGCCAGCAGCCAATTCGCACAAGCGAACACTGAAGCTTTCTTT
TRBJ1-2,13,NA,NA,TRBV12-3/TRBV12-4,CASSHPGDYGYTF,TGTGCCAGCAGCCATCCAGGGGACTATGGCTACACCTTC
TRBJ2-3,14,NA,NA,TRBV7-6,CATRGRNFTDTQYF,TGTGCCACCCGAGGGAGAAATTTCACAGATACGCAGTATTTT
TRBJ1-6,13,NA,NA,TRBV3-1,CASSQPGPSPLHF,TGTGCCAGCAGCCAACCAGGGCCTTCACCCCTCCACTTT
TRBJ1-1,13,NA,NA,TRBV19,CASSPSRLAEAFF,TGTGCCAGTAGTCCTAGTAGGTTGGCTGAAGCTTTCTTT
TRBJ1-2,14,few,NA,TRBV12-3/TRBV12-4,CASSDPGRPLGYTF,TGTGCCAGCAGCGACCCGGGACGGCCCCTAGGCTACACCTTC
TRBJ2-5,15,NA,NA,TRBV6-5,CASSPRDGRGETQYF,TGTGCCAGCAGTCCCCGGGACGGGAGAGGTGAGACCCAGTACTTC
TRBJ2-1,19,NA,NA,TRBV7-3,CASSLFGQSLVLTNNEQFF,TGTGCCAGCAGCTTATTCGGACAGTCCTTAGTTCTAACAAACAATGAGCAGTTCTTC
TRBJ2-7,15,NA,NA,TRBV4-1,CASSQVSPAGYEQYF,TGCGCCAGCAGCCAGGTCTCCCCGGCAGGCTACGAGCAGTACTTC
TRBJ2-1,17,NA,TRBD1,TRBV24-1,CATSPFPTGTGGREQFF,TGTGCCACCAGTCCGTTCCCAACCGGGACAGGGGGCCGTGAGCAGTTCTTC
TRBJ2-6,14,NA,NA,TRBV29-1,CSVEKGAGANVLTF,TGCAGCGTTGAGAAGGGAGCTGGGGCCAACGTCCTGACTTTC
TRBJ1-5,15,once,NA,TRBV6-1,CASRGGRYSNQPQHF,TGTGCCAGCAGGGGCGGACGTTATAGCAATCAGCCCCAGCATTTT
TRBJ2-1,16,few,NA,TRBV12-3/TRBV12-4,CASRPQGTASYNEQFF,TGTGCCAGCAGACCCCAGGGGACGGCTTCCTACAATGAGCAGTTCTTC
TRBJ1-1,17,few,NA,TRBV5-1,CASSSDRDKFLNTEAFF,TGCGCCAGCAGCTCGGACCGTGATAAATTTCTGAACACTGAAGCTTTCTTT
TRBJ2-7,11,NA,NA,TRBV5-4,CASSSVHEQYF,TGTGCCAGCAGCTCAGTCCACGAGCAGTACTTC
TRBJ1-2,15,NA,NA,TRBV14,CASSRASISLYGYTF,TGTGCCAGCAGCCGGGCTTCGATATCCCTCTATGGCTACACCTTC
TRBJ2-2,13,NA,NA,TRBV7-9,CASSTEIAGELFF,TGTGCCAGCAGCACAGAGATCGCCGGGGAGCTGTTTTTT
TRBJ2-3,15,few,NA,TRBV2,CASRGLAASTDTQYF,TGTGCCAGCCGGGGGCTAGCGGCTAGCACAGATACGCAGTATTTT
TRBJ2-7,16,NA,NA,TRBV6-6,CASSSSPPGGALGQYF,TGTGCCAGCAGCTCCTCCCCCCCCGGGGGCGCCTTAGGGCAGTACTTC
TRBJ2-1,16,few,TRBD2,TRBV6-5,CASTKTGLGSYNEQFF,TGTGCCAGCACCAAGACGGGACTAGGAAGCTACAATGAGCAGTTCTTC
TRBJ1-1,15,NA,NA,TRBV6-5,CASSYSGLRGTEAFF,TGTGCCAGCAGTTACTCTGGGCTCCGAGGGACTGAAGCTTTCTTT
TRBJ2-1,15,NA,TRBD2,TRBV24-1,CATSVTSASRSEQFF,TGTGCCACCAGTGTTACTAGCGCGTCCCGGAGTGAGCAGTTCTTC
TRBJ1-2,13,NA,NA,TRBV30,CAWSNGPGSGYTF,TGTGCCTGGAGTAATGGCCCGGGGAGTGGCTACACCTTC
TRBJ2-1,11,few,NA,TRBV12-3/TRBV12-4,CASSLSGRQFF,TGTGCCAGCAGTTTATCAGGGAGGCAGTTCTTC
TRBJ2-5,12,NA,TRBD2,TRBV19,CASLTGGETQYF,TGTGCCAGCCTAACGGGAGGCGAGACCCAGTACTTC
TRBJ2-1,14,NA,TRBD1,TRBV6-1,CASSLGTGAGEQFF,TGTGCCAGCAGTCTCGGGACAGGAGCCGGTGAGCAGTTCTTC
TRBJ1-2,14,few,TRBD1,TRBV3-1,CASSQGSTGGGYTF,TGTGCCAGCAGCCAAGGGTCCACAGGGGGTGGCTACACCTTC